Below, one T cell receptor (beta chain) is given with its context. Its antigen is unknown. A read error may be the cause here, since a much bigger clone is one base away. Libraries used 2 million unsorted PBMCs kept frozen in RNAlater. Germline CDR1 and CDR2: DFQATT and SNEGSKA (reference sequence). The CDR3 sequence is 14 residues long. Every sequencing run generated in excess of 170 million TCR-beta sequences. These sequences covered 15-18 subjects. TCRdb redid the calling of the 5' RACE reads with MiXCR, one entry per CDR3 protein. The data show 50,000 to 75,000 distinct CDR3 sequences, roughly 13% seen once. The source of the sample is a study of neurological immune-mediated disorders. Study conclusions and caveats: The expanded clones of different subjects shared no CDR3 amino acid sequences (suggesting private repertoires in all groups). HTLV-1-associated myelopathy had the most TCR clonal expansion, whereas multiple sclerosis had the least (lower than in healthy controls).

This receptor was identified in a woman aged 60 to 75 with HTLV-1-associated myelopathy (HAM/TSP). Source material: PBMCs. The gene calls are TRBV20-1 and TRBJ2-2; 11 positions match TRBD2. In DNA form, the CDR3 reads TGCAGTGCTACTAGCGGGAGGAACACCGGGGAGATGTTTTTT. Residues: CSATSGRNTGEMFF.